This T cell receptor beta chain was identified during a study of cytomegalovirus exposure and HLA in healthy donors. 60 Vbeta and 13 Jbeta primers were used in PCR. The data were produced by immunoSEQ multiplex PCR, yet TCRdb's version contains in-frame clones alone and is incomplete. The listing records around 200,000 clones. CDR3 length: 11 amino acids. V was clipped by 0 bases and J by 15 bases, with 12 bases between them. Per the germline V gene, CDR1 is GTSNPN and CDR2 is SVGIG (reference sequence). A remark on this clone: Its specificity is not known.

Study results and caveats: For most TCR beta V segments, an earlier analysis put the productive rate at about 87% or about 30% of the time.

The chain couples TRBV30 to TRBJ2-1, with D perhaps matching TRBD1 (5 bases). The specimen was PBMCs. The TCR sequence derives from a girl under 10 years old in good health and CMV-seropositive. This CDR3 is CAWSVGALGFF. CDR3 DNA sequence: TGTGCCTGGAGTGTAGGGGCCTTGGGGTTCTTC.